Shown below are 30 T cell receptor beta chains from a single sample sequenced in a study of blood T cells in healthy people across ages. A sample-barcoded 5' primer and a J-beta primer mix were used in a second PCR of roughly 7 to 12 cycles. Via MiXCR, TCRdb re-called the 5' RACE reads, giving one row per CDR3 protein. The sample consists of around 1,900,000 distinct CDR3 sequences, 35% to 50% of them appearing once. What was sequenced was blood. The receptors were sampled from a human donor in good health.

This clonotype was counted at least ten times. The chain joins TRBV6-2 or TRBV6-3 to TRBJ2-1; possible D gene TRBD2, 6 bases. The V and J ends lost 8 bases and 1 base respectively, with 9 bases between them. The CDR3 sequence is 13 residues long. Germline lookup yields CDR1 MNHEY and CDR2 SVGEGT. CDR3 amino acids: CASAGRSYNEQFF. CDR3 DNA sequence: TGTGCCAGCGCAGGGAGGTCCTACAATGAGCAGTTCTTC.

This chain links TRBV4-1 with TRBJ1-2, with unresolved D. The CDR3 totals 18 residues. The germline CDR1 and CDR2 sequences are MGHRA and YSYEKL. V dropped 1 base and J dropped 4 bases, with 22 bases sitting between them. The CDR3 sequence is CASSQGSHGSRGIYGYTF. The CDR3 nucleotides read TGCGCCAGCAGCCAAGGAAGTCATGGATCCCGGGGAATCTATGGCTACACCTTC.

The chain couples TRBV6-5 to TRBJ2-1; D possibly matches TRBD1 or TRBD2 (5 bases each). The CDR3 length is 17 residues. The germline V gene has CDR1 MNHEY and CDR2 SVGAGI. V was pared by 0 bases and J by 5 bases, with 17 bases between. For the CDR3, the DNA is TGTGCCAGCAGTTACTCCCCGGGACGGGGTCGGGACAATGAGCAGTTCTTC. It is translated as CASSYSPGRGRDNEQFF.

This clonotype occurred a few times. The chain is built from TRBV7-8 and TRBJ1-3; D gene uncertain. Germline V CDR1 and CDR2: SGHVS, FQNEAQ. The V gene lost 5 bases and the J gene lost 2 bases, with 16 bases spanning the gap. The CDR3 has 16 residues. This CDR3 reads CASSAIGAFPGNTIYF. Written as DNA, the CDR3 is TGTGCCAGCAGCGCCATAGGCGCTTTTCCTGGAAACACCATATATTTT.

This clonotype has only a few counts. The CDR3 region is CASSKDAAYEQYF. The CDR3 DNA follows: TGTGCCAGCAGCAAAGACGCAGCTTACGAGCAGTACTTC. The V gene is TRBV7-9, the J gene TRBJ2-7, with D uncertain. The V and J ends lost 5 bases and 4 bases respectively, with 12 bases between them. The germline V gene encodes CDR1 SEHNR and CDR2 FQNEAQ (reference sequence). The CDR3 sequence is 13 residues long.

This clonotype was picked up a small number of times. This chain joins TRBV4-3 and TRBJ1-5; no clear D. The germline gives CDR1 LGHNA, CDR2 YSLEER. This CDR3 is 17 amino acids long. Trimming shortened V by 1 base and J by 2 bases, and 15 bases separated the two germline ends. Written as DNA, the CDR3 is TGCGCCAGCAGCCAAGTTTGGGGAGCGCTCGGCAATCAGCCCCAGCATTTT. Translated, it gives CASSQVWGALGNQPQHF.

Only a few counts were recorded for this clonotype. This chain links TRBV20-1 with TRBJ1-2; D is unresolved. Germline lookup yields CDR1 DFQATT and CDR2 SNEGSKA (reference sequence). Trimming removed 3 bases at V and 1 base at J, with 15 bases between. The CDR3 sequence is 15 residues long. The CDR3 bases are TGCAGTGCTAGGGCCGCAGGAGCCTATAACTATGGCTACACCTTC. Translation gives CSARAAGAYNYGYTF.

V gene TRBV7-2 combines with J gene TRBJ1-5, with unresolved D. The CDR3 has 15 amino acids. Germline assignment: CDR1 SGHTA and CDR2 FQGNSA. V was cut by 1 base and J by 6 bases, with 13 bases left in between. The CDR3 loop is CASSLGRPSVQPQHF. As DNA, the CDR3 is TGTGCCAGCAGCTTAGGGAGACCCTCCGTTCAGCCCCAGCATTTT. The whole variable domain, filled in from reference TRBV7-2 and TRBJ1-5, reads GAGVSQSPSNKVTEKGKDVELRCDPISGHTALYWYRQSLGQGLEFLIYFQGNSAPDKSGLPSDRFSAERTGGSVSTLTIQRTQQEDSAVYLCASSLGRPSVQPQHFGDGTRLSIL.

The genes are TRBV3-1 and TRBJ1-1, with D hard to call. Trimming shortened V by 3 bases and J by 1 base, and 3 bases separated the two germline ends. Germline V gene lookup returns CDR1 LGHDT and CDR2 YNNKEL (reference sequence). The CDR3 runs to 12 residues. The CDR3 sequence: CASSHENTEAFF. The CDR3 DNA is TGTGCCAGCAGCCACGAGAACACTGAAGCTTTCTTT.

This clonotype was seen a few times. V is TRBV9 and J is TRBJ2-5, with D possibly TRBD2 on 6 matching bases. From germline, CDR1 is SGDLS and CDR2 YYNGEE. Trimming stripped 3 bases from V and 5 bases from J, with 14 bases between. CDR3 length: 14 amino acids. The CDR3 reads CASSGDSPGETQYF. The CDR3, as DNA: TGTGCCAGCAGCGGGGACTCCCCAGGGGAGACCCAGTACTTC.

In its sample, this clonotype was seen once. This chain uses TRBV29-1 with TRBJ2-1; TRBD1 matches 8 bases. The germline V gene encodes CDR1 SQVTM and CDR2 ANQGSEA. V dropped 6 bases and J dropped 5; count of bases not matched to a gene: 15. The CDR3 is made up of 16 amino acids. CDR3 protein: CSVAGDRGRGHNEQFF. CDR3 bases: TGCAGCGTCGCCGGTGACAGGGGAAGGGGGCACAATGAGCAGTTCTTC.

The chain carries TRBV12-3 or TRBV12-4 and TRBJ2-3; D uncertain. Trimming took 3 bases from V and 4 from J, leaving 17 bases between them. There are 16 residues in the CDR3. CDR3 amino acids: CASSFHAGRSADTQYF. The CDR3 DNA reads as TGTGCCAGCAGTTTCCACGCCGGACGGAGTGCAGATACGCAGTATTTT.

This chain joins TRBV5-1 and TRBJ2-4, with D hard to call. The J call may not be correct, given that the DNA end is closer to TRBJ2-7. The germline V gene encodes CDR1 SGHRS and CDR2 YFSETQ. The CDR3 is made up of 13 amino acids. The CDR3 sequence: CASSLNENYEQYF. The CDR3 DNA reads TGCGCCAGCAGCTTGAACGAGAACTACGAGCAGTACTTC.

This clonotype was picked up one time. The chain joins TRBV7-9 to TRBJ2-4; TRBD1 matches 9 bases. The closer fit of TRBJ2-7 to the DNA end suggests the J call may be wrong. The CDR3 runs 16 residues. From germline, CDR1 is SEHNR and CDR2 FQNEAQ (reference sequence). Here the CDR3 reads CASSHPSGQGGYEQYF. CDR3 bases: TGTGCCAGCAGCCACCCTTCGGGACAGGGCGGCTACGAGCAGTACTTC.

This clonotype was counted only a few times. This sequence joins TRBV28 and TRBJ1-6; the D gene is possibly TRBD1 (5 bases). From germline, CDR1 is MDHEN and CDR2 SYDVKM. The CDR3 is 16 residues long. This CDR3 reads CASGAQGPLFNSPLHF. The CDR3 nucleotides read TGTGCGAGCGGCGCCCAGGGACCGCTCTTTAATTCACCCCTCCACTTT.

The V and J genes are TRBV5-1 and TRBJ2-7; 7 nucleotides agree with TRBD1. CDR3 length: 14 amino acids. J lost 4 bases, V lost 10 bases, and 14 bases had no gene match. CDR1 is SGHRS and CDR2 is YFSETQ in the germline V gene. The CDR3 DNA sequence: TGCGCCGGACCCACGGGACAGATTCCTTACGAGCAGTACTTC. Amino acid sequence: CAGPTGQIPYEQYF. Combining the CDR3 with reference TRBV5-1 and TRBJ2-7 gives the whole variable domain KAGVTQTPRYLIKTRGQQVTLSCSPISGHRSVSWYQQTPGQGLQFLFEYFSETQRNKGNFPGRFSGRQFSNSRSEMNVSTLELGDSALYLCAGPTGQIPYEQYFGPGTRLTVT.

This chain uses TRBV6-6 with TRBJ2-3; D possibly matches TRBD1 or TRBD2 (6 bases each). The germline V gene has CDR1 MNHNY and CDR2 SVGAGI (reference sequence). Trimming took 8 bases from V and 2 from J, leaving 14 bases between them. This CDR3 spans 14 amino acids. CDR3 sequence (DNA): TGTGCCAGCGGAGGGGGTTTCATCACAGATACGCAGTATTTT. This sequence encodes CASGGGFITDTQYF.

This clonotype occurred a few times. This chain connects TRBV5-5 to TRBJ2-1, with D uncertain. Germline CDR1 is SGHKS and CDR2 is YYEKEE (reference sequence). Trimming left V 7 bases short and J 1 base short, with 6 bases between. This CDR3 comprises 12 residues. The CDR3 region has the DNA TGTGCCAGCCTCGCTTCCTACAATGAGCAGTTCTTC. Translated: CASLASYNEQFF.

Only a few counts were recorded for this clonotype. The chain joins TRBV20-1 to TRBJ2-5; a possible D gene is TRBD2 (7 bases). The germline V gene encodes CDR1 DFQATT and CDR2 SNEGSKA (reference sequence). Deletions cut 2 bases from V and 5 bases from J, with 15 bases between. CDR3 length: 14 residues. The CDR3 sequence is CSARRGAEGETQYF. Here the CDR3 DNA reads TGCAGTGCTAGACGGGGGGCCGAAGGGGAGACCCAGTACTTC.

The CDR3: CASSLGPDREKAFF. The CDR3 region has the DNA TGTGCCAGCAGCTTAGGCCCAGACAGGGAGAAAGCTTTCTTT. This rearrangement joins TRBV7-3 to TRBJ1-1; 7 bases agree with TRBD1. Trimming removed 2 bases from V and 9 bases from J; junction bases left unmatched: 9. The CDR3 length is 14 residues. CDR1 SGHTA and CDR2 FQGTGA come from the germline V gene. Full variable domain (remainder filled in from reference TRBV7-3 and TRBJ1-1): GAGVSQTPSNKVTEKGKYVELRCDPISGHTALYWYRQSLGQGPEFLIYFQGTGAADDSGLPNDRFFAVRPEGSVSTLKIQRTERGDSAVYLCASSLGPDREKAFFGQGTRLTVV.

This chain joins TRBV5-1 and TRBJ2-7; the D is unclear. Germline V lookup: CDR1 SGHRS, CDR2 YFSETQ. Trimming shortened V by 0 bases and J by 2 bases, and 12 bases separated the two germline ends. The CDR3 length is 15 residues. CDR3 amino acids: CASSLESTATYEQYF. CDR3 nucleotide sequence: TGCGCCAGCAGCTTGGAATCCACCGCTACCTACGAGCAGTACTTC.

The J gene is TRBJ2-7, the V gene TRBV11-2, with 9 bases fitting TRBD1. This CDR3 spans 16 amino acids. Germline assignment: CDR1 SGHAT and CDR2 FQNNGV. With 5 bases clipped from V and 1 base from J, the junction kept 9 bases outside the gene matches. The CDR3 nucleotides are TGTGCCAGCAGCCCCCTCCGGGACAGGGAATCCTACGAGCAGTACTTC. Translated, it gives CASSPLRDRESYEQYF.

The sample holds a few counts of this clonotype. The rearrangement links TRBV6-5 to TRBJ2-3; 10 nucleotides agree with TRBD2. The CDR3 has 13 residues. V shed 10 bases and J 1 base; nucleotides not matched to a gene: 2. CDR1 and CDR2 (germline): MNHEY, SVGAGI. The CDR3 nucleotides read TGTGCCATCGGGACTAGCGGCACAGATACGCAGTATTTT. The encoded protein is CAIGTSGTDTQYF.

This clonotype was counted a single time. The chain employs TRBV4-2 and TRBJ2-1; the match to TRBD2 covers 10 bases. Germline trimming cut 6 bases from V and 5 bases from J; bases unmatched to any gene: 10. Germline lookup yields CDR1 LGHNA and CDR2 YNFKEQ. This CDR3 spans 16 amino acids. CDR3 bases: TGTGCCAGCAGACTCTCAATAGCGGGGGGACACAATGAGCAGTTCTTC. Translating it yields CASRLSIAGGHNEQFF.

This clonotype was seen only a few times. V and J are TRBV6-4 and TRBJ2-5, with 9 nucleotides matching TRBD1. The V gene's germline CDR1 is MRHNA and CDR2 SNTAGT. This CDR3 comprises 13 residues. The V and J ends lost 6 bases and 8 bases, in that order; junction bases with no gene match: 7. CDR3: CASSDGQGTTQYF. Here the CDR3 DNA reads TGTGCCAGCAGCGATGGACAGGGGACCACCCAGTACTTC.

This clonotype was observed a handful of times. This chain links TRBV7-9 with TRBJ2-3, with D uncertain. CDR1 and CDR2 (germline): SEHNR, FQNEAQ (reference sequence). The V end was cut by 4 bases, the J end by 2 bases, with 7 bases between. The CDR3 covers 13 residues. The chain's CDR3 is CASSWAITDTQYF. In DNA form, the CDR3 reads TGTGCCAGCAGCTGGGCAATCACAGATACGCAGTATTTT.

The V and J genes are TRBV28 and TRBJ1-1; 7 bases line up with TRBD1. The V and J ends lost 3 bases and 10 bases, in that order; junction bases with no gene match: 11. The CDR3 has 14 amino acids. CDR1 and CDR2 (germline): MDHEN, SYDVKM. CDR3 residues: CASSLGQTGGVAFF. CDR3 nucleotide sequence: TGTGCCAGCAGTTTGGGACAGACGGGGGGTGTAGCTTTCTTT.

This chain uses TRBV21-1 with TRBJ2-1. TRBV21-1 is designated a pseudogene. CDR3 length equals 14 residues. CDR3: CASSKVVSYNEQFF. In DNA, the CDR3 is TGTGCCAGCAGCAAAGTAGTCTCCTACAATGAGCAGTTCTTC.

J is TRBJ1-2 and V is TRBV11-1, with 7 bases matching TRBD1. The trim removed 0 bases at V and 9 bases at J, leaving 7 bases unmatched. The V gene's germline CDR1 is SGHAT and CDR2 FQDESV (reference sequence). The CDR3 has 14 amino acids. In DNA, the CDR3 is TGTGCCAGCAGCTTAGCGGAGGACAGGAGGAGCTACACCTTC. This translates into CASSLAEDRRSYTF.

This clonotype was observed a handful of times. J is TRBJ2-1 and V is TRBV24-1, with 12 bases fitting TRBD2. The germline V gene encodes CDR1 KGHDR and CDR2 SFDVKD. Losses at the gene ends were 3 bases for V and 6 bases for J; bases not matched to a gene: 8. The CDR3 loop spans 17 amino acids. CDR3 bases: TGTGCCACCAGTGATAGAGCTAGCGGGGGGGCCTTCAATGAGCAGTTCTTC. Amino acids: CATSDRASGGAFNEQFF.